The T cell receptor beta chain under discussion was sequenced for a study of blood T cell dynamics during melanoma immunotherapy. The time point: week 3, after first cycle of checkpoint inhibitor. CDR1 and CDR2 from the germline V gene are SNHLY and FYNNEI. The J segment lost 3 bases and the V segment lost 7 bases, leaving 6 bases of the junction unmatched. The CDR3 length is 13 residues. Using immunoSEQ multiplex PCR, the repertoire was profiled, and TCRdb retains in-frame clones only, with some absent. Altogether about 6,000 clones are present, around 80% being singletons, with the ten largest covering approximately 30%.

The chain recombines TRBV2 with TRBJ2-7, with 7 bases identical to TRBD1. Sequencing used blood, obtained from a patient treated with checkpoint blockade. This clonotype originated in a human donor with melanoma. The CDR3 loop is CASTTGLGYEQYF. The CDR3 nucleotides read TGTGCCAGCACGACAGGGTTAGGCTACGAGCAGTACTTC.